The T cell receptor beta chain under discussion was sequenced for a study of beta chain features in type 1 diabetes (dated by TCRdb to the late 2010s). Notes on the research overall: No differences in mean age, gender distribution, total cell number or subset yield were found between patients and healthy donors. A total of approximately 100,000,000 sorted cells were examined across all samples, and the number of cells per subset was strongly correlated with RNA yield. In the study, recently diagnosed type 1 diabetes patients and matched healthy donors were compared on the TCRB repertoires of their sorted circulating CD4+ T cell subsets. Whereas all 30 or so donors provided naive and central memory subsets, regulatory and stem cell-like memory subsets were isolated from just 8 patients and roughly 8 healthy donors.

There are 16 amino acids in the CDR3, from cysteine to phenylalanine inclusive. Only CDR3 DNA remains: 48 bases, in frame from the first base. Relative to germline, V is missing 4 bases and J is missing 5 bases, with 12 bases of the junction outside any gene match. Based on the germline V gene, the CDR1 and CDR2 sequences are SGHRS and YFSETQ. Each donor gave one peripheral blood draw, roughly 0.12 L on average, collected into heparinised tubes. A BD FACSAria II was used to sort naive, central memory, regulatory and stem cell-like memory CD4+ T cells with a panel that included CD45RO, CCR7, CD25, CD127, CD95 and CD27. A purity above 95% was achieved for all sorted populations. Right away, PBMCs were isolated by Lymphoprep density gradient centrifugation and were stained directly, with no culture step. To minimize batch effects, samples were stained and sorted in pairs, one healthy donor with one patient per experiment.

Worth noting for this clone: This receptor's antigen is unknown. No qualities accompany the bases; no much larger clone lies one base away.

The full study reports these points: HLA sub-analyses involved small numbers of individuals, so any influence of HLA type on TCRB rearrangement remained unresolved. Naive, central memory and regulatory TCRB repertoires appeared to be more similar among patients than among healthy donors. Sequencing cDNA rather than genomic DNA could over-represent highly expressing activated cells, although activation and CD3 levels did not differ between groups. Fewer insertions and more nucleotide deletions at VDJ recombination sites were observed in patients with type 1 diabetes, implying thymic rearrangement abnormalities. Shorter templates might be favored by PCR, yet because patient and control samples were amplified and corrected together, any such skew would affect both groups equally. Type 1 diabetes patients showed a moderate but significant shortening of TCRB CDR3 length in all four CD4+ subsets.

The High Capacity cDNA Reverse Transcription Kit was used to reverse transcribe all of the isolated RNA, meaning that expressed TCRB transcripts were what got sequenced. Naive, central memory and regulatory T cell samples underwent deep immunoSEQ sequencing, averaging about 3.5 million total reads per sample. Sorted cells were lysed in RLT buffer and RNA was extracted with DNase-treated RNeasy Micro or Mini kits, depending on cell number. Each cell subset was processed on its own to prevent cross-contamination, while patient and healthy donor samples were processed together. The immunoSEQ multiplex PCR was used to amplify TCRB sequences from cDNA, generating 87-bp fragments that spanned the CDR3 region. Sequencing of the amplicons was done on the Illumina HiSeq platform. Processing in the source paper ran as follows. Synthetic template baselines were used to correct PCR bias computationally, reads within Hamming distance 2 were collapsed together, and singletons that could not be merged were discarded. Reads were aligned against IMGT to assign V, D and J genes, CDR3 length and insertions or deletions at six rearrangement sites. Within each subset, clonotype counts were normalized to the number of sorted cells before true diversity and Gini coefficients were calculated with the tcR R package. The overlap coefficient, calculated on TCRB nucleotide sequences, was used to measure repertoire sharing. TCRdb carries this immuneACCESS record with in-frame sequences only. Its versions omit some clonotypes, under half of them owing to an unresolved V gene in the studies checked, with the rest unexplained. Clone size and V and J calls were adopted from that table, with D and trimming inferred from the DNA. The sample table contains more than 130,000 clones; only one count was recorded for about 7% of them. In total, the top ten clones hold around 1.5% of the sample.

The TCR was taken from a woman aged 25-40 years in good health. The sample consisted of central memory CD4+ T cells from blood. The V and J genes are TRBV5-1 and TRBJ1-1; TRBD1 lines up with 9 middle nucleotides. In nucleotide form, the sequence is TGCGCCAGCAGCCGGGGACAGGGTACGAGCCAAACTGAAGCTTTCTTT. Its coded protein is CASSRGQGTSQTEAFF. The entire variable domain, with the stretches around the CDR3 drawn from the reference TRBV5-1 and TRBJ1-1 proteins, is KAGVTQTPRYLIKTRGQQVTLSCSPISGHRSVSWYQQTPGQGLQFLFEYFSETQRNKGNFPGRFSGRQFSNSRSEMNVSTLELGDSALYLCASSRGQGTSQTEAFFGQGTRLTVV.